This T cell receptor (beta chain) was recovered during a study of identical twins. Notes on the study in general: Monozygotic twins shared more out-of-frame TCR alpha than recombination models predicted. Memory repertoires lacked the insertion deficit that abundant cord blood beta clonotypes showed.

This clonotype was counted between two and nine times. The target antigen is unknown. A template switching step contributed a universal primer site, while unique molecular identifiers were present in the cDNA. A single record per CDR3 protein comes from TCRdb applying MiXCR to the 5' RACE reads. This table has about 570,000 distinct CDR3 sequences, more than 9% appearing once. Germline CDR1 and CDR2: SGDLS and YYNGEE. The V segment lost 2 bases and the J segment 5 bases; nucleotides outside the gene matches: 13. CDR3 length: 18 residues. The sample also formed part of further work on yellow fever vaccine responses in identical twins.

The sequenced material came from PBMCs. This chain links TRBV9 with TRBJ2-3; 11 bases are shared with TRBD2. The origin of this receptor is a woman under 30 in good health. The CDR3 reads CASSVFSLGLAGGDTQYF. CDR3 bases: TGTGCCAGCAGCGTGTTTTCACTTGGACTAGCGGGTGGAGATACGCAGTATTTT. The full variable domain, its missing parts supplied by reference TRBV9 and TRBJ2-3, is DSGVTQTPKHLITATGQRVTLRCSPRSGDLSVYWYQQSLDQGLQFLIQYYNGEERAKGNILERFSAQQFPDLHSELNLSSLELGDSALYFCASSVFSLGLAGGDTQYFGPGTRLTVL.